The next 23 T cell receptor beta chains were all read from a single sample in a study of shared clonotypes between healthy human individuals. Assay used: immunoSEQ multiplex PCR; TCRdb lists only in-frame clones, some missing. Here the sample spans nearly 1 million clones, over 75% being singletons. Material: memory CD4+ T cells sorted from blood. Subset given: CD45RA-negative fraction. The origin of the receptors is a man aged 18 to 35 in good health.

The chain recombines TRBV7-2 with TRBJ1-2, with D hard to call. V lost 4 bases and J 5 bases, leaving 11 bases between the germline ends. This CDR3 is built from 13 residues. The germline V gene has CDR1 SGHTA and CDR2 FQGNSA. The CDR3: CASSSVGLYGYTF. Written as DNA, the CDR3 is TGTGCCAGCAGCTCGGTCGGGCTGTATGGCTACACCTTC.

In its sample, this clone was seen many times. The CDR3 loop is CASRPQGRNTIYF. The CDR3 nucleotides read TGTGCCAGCAGGCCACAGGGTAGAAACACCATATATTTT. The chain is built from TRBV6-5 and TRBJ1-3; D possibly corresponds to TRBD1 (6 bases). CDR3 length equals 13 residues. V lost 6 bases and J 5 bases, leaving 11 bases between the germline ends. Germline assignment: CDR1 MNHEY and CDR2 SVGAGI.

V usage is TRBV29-1 and J usage is TRBJ2-6; TRBD2 might be the D (5 bases). CDR1 is SQVTM and CDR2 is ANQGSEA in the germline V gene. Trimming pared 6 bases from V and 1 base from J, leaving 16 bases between. This CDR3 has 16 amino acids. The CDR3 coding sequence is TGCAGCGTCGGACTGTCCCCTAAATCTGGGGCCAACGTCCTGACTTTC. Its protein product is CSVGLSPKSGANVLTF.

The rearrangement joins TRBV14 to TRBJ2-5; 8 bases are a match to TRBD1. The germline CDR1 and CDR2 sequences are SGHDN and FVKESK. There are 17 residues in the CDR3. Trimming removed 4 bases from V and 0 bases from J; junction bases left unmatched: 10. For the CDR3, the DNA is TGTGCCAGCAGCCCCCAGACGTGGACAGGGTACCAAGAGACCCAGTACTTC. It yields the protein CASSPQTWTGYQETQYF.

This clone showed up just a few times. V and J are TRBV5-1 and TRBJ1-5; D is possibly TRBD1 (6 bases). V was trimmed by 0 bases and J by 0 bases, leaving 7 bases between them. The germline V gene encodes CDR1 SGHRS and CDR2 YFSETQ. The CDR3 consists of 15 residues. The CDR3 sequence: CASSLGTVSNQPQHF. CDR3 sequence (DNA): TGCGCCAGCAGCTTGGGGACAGTTAGCAATCAGCCCCAGCATTTT.

This clone has more than one count but fewer than ten. The J gene is TRBJ1-1, the V gene TRBV2; D is undetermined. Germline V CDR1 and CDR2: SNHLY, FYNNEI. The CDR3 totals 14 residues. Trimming pared 6 bases from V and 3 bases from J, leaving 14 bases between. Here the CDR3 DNA reads TGTGCCAGCAGGGTCCCAAGGCCCGACACTGAAGCTTTCTTT. This translates into CASRVPRPDTEAFF.

The chain carries TRBV11-3 and TRBJ1-1; TRBD1 is a possible D gene (6 bases). V was shortened by 6 bases and J by 6 bases, with 23 bases between the two germline ends. CDR1 is SGHNT, CDR2 YENEEA, per germline. This CDR3 has 16 residues. CDR3 residues: CASRIDTTGDQSEAFF. CDR3 nucleotides: TGTGCCAGCAGGATCGACACGACAGGCGATCAATCTGAAGCTTTCTTT.

This chain uses TRBV9 with TRBJ2-7; 8 nucleotides line up with TRBD1. This CDR3 comprises 14 residues. The ends lost 3 bases at V and 1 base at J; junction bases unmatched: 3. The germline V gene has CDR1 SGDLS and CDR2 YYNGEE. The CDR3 nucleotides are TGTGCCAGCAGCGGAAGACAGGGGTCCTACGAGCAGTACTTC. Translated: CASSGRQGSYEQYF.

The chain joins TRBV5-7 to TRBJ1-1; D gene ambiguous. TRBV5-7 has ORF status, its function being uncertain. V was cut by 1 base and J by 3 bases, with 13 bases left in between. This CDR3 is 15 amino acids long. The CDR3 spells CASSLLVSGYTEAFF. In DNA, the CDR3 is TGTGCCAGCAGCTTGTTGGTGTCGGGGTACACTGAAGCTTTCTTT.

In this sample, this clone turned up a few times. The chain links TRBV30 to TRBJ1-1, with a weak D call TRBD1 (5 bases). This CDR3 region has 13 residues. V was cut by 3 bases and J by 5 bases, with 13 bases left in between. The germline V gene has CDR1 GTSNPN and CDR2 SVGIG (reference sequence). CDR3 protein: CAWRGVRGTEAFF. In nucleotides, the CDR3 is TGTGCCTGGAGAGGGGTAAGAGGGACTGAAGCTTTCTTT.

The V and J genes are TRBV10-1 and TRBJ2-2, with D possibly matching TRBD2 (7 bases). With 3 bases removed from V and 4 bases from J, the gap between germline ends came to 12 bases. This CDR3 spans 15 amino acids. Germline V CDR1 and CDR2: WNHNN, SYGVQD (reference sequence). The CDR3 spells CASSEGGGGTGELFF. Here the CDR3 DNA reads TGCGCCAGCAGTGAAGGAGGGGGGGGCACCGGGGAGCTGTTTTTT.

This clone was picked up a small number of times. This CDR3 is also generated by other DNA sequences in the sample. V gene TRBV18 combines with J gene TRBJ2-6; no reliable D call. V lost 3 bases to trimming and J lost 1 base, with 1 base between them. This CDR3 contains 13 residues. The V gene's germline CDR1 is KGHSH and CDR2 LQKENI. This CDR3 reads CASSPSGANVLTF. The DNA of the CDR3 is TGTGCCAGCTCACCTTCTGGGGCCAACGTCCTGACTTTC.

The V gene is TRBV11-2, the J gene TRBJ2-1; 10 positions agree with TRBD2. Germline CDR1 SGHAT, CDR2 FQNNGV. The CDR3 consists of 14 residues. V dropped 0 bases and J dropped 7; count of bases not matched to a gene: 0. The CDR3 loop is CASSLDSGRNEQFF. As DNA, the CDR3 is TGTGCCAGCAGCTTAGATAGCGGGAGGAATGAGCAGTTCTTC.

The rearrangement uses TRBV10-3 and TRBJ1-5; D not certain. Germline V gives CDR1 ENHRY, CDR2 SYGVKD. The CDR3 contains 13 residues. V was shortened by 3 bases and J by 4 bases, with 7 bases between the two germline ends. CDR3 in amino acids: CAISEGQNQPQHF. The CDR3 coding sequence is TGTGCCATCAGTGAAGGGCAGAATCAGCCCCAGCATTTT.

The V gene is TRBV7-9, the J gene TRBJ2-1; D is undetermined. The CDR3 is 11 amino acids. V gave up 3 bases and J gave up 8 bases, with 5 bases separating them. Germline V CDR1 and CDR2: SEHNR, FQNEAQ (reference sequence). DNA for the CDR3: TGTGCCAGCAGCTTGTATGATGAGCAGTTCTTC. The encoded protein is CASSLYDEQFF. The full variable domain, completed using reference TRBV7-9 and TRBJ2-1, is DTGVSQNPRHKITKRGQNVTFRCDPISEHNRLYWYRQTLGQGPEFLTYFQNEAQLEKSRLLSDRFSAERPKGSFSTLEIQRTEQGDSAMYLCASSLYDEQFFGPGTRLTVL.

This clone came up a few times. CDR3 protein: CASRFTVSNQPQHF. The CDR3 bases are TGCGCCAGCAGATTTACAGTTAGCAATCAGCCCCAGCATTTT. The chain carries TRBV10-1 and TRBJ1-5, with D unresolved. Germline CDR1 WNHNN, CDR2 SYGVQD (reference sequence). The CDR3 runs to 14 residues. The V end was cut by 6 bases, the J end by 0 bases, with 9 bases between.

The V call is TRBV5-4, the J call TRBJ1-5, with D perhaps matching TRBD1 (6 bases). CDR1 is SGHNT, CDR2 YYREEE, per germline (reference sequence). The CDR3 runs to 14 residues. The V and J ends lost 4 bases and 4 bases respectively, with 12 bases between them. In DNA, the CDR3 is TGTGCCAGCAGCCCGGACAGAACTAATCAGCCCCAGCATTTT. Translation gives CASSPDRTNQPQHF.

This clone was seen a handful of times. The chain has TRBV6-6 and TRBJ1-2; D gene uncertain. Germline CDR1 is MNHNY and CDR2 is SVGAGI (reference sequence). The CDR3 sequence is 14 residues long. Between the trimmed V and J ends, which lost 6 bases and 9 bases, there was a span of 20 bases. As DNA, the CDR3 is TGTGCCAGCAGCTTTGGATACAGCTCAGATCGCTACACCTTC. Translation gives CASSFGYSSDRYTF.

V is TRBV4-3 and J is TRBJ2-3; D unclear. From germline, CDR1 is LGHNA and CDR2 YSLEER. This CDR3 is built from 14 residues. V was cut by 0 bases and J by 6 bases, with 10 bases left in between. The CDR3 here is CASSQEIGTDTQYF. CDR3 DNA: TGCGCCAGCAGCCAAGAAATTGGAACGGATACGCAGTATTTT.

The chain uses TRBV29-1 and TRBJ2-5; 16 bases are shared with TRBD2. Trimming cost V 7 bases and J 4 bases; bases outside gene matches: 9. Germline assignment: CDR1 SQVTM and CDR2 ANQGSEA. The CDR3 covers 16 residues. The CDR3 DNA follows: TGCAGCGGGACCGGGACTAGCGGGGGGGCCATAGAGACCCAGTACTTC. Its translation: CSGTGTSGGAIETQYF.

The chain couples TRBV4-3 to TRBJ1-3; the D is unclear. Germline CDR1 and CDR2: LGHNA and YSLEER. The CDR3 extends over 18 amino acids. Trimming took 0 bases from V and 0 from J, leaving 15 bases between them. The CDR3 DNA sequence: TGCGCCAGCAGCCAAGATCTCCCGGCCGGACCCTCTGGAAACACCATATATTTT. Encoded protein: CASSQDLPAGPSGNTIYF.

The chain uses TRBV18 and TRBJ2-1; D remains unclear. Germline V gives CDR1 KGHSH, CDR2 LQKENI. Trimming removed 4 bases from V and 5 bases from J, with 9 bases in between. The CDR3 extends over 13 amino acids. CDR3 amino acids: CASSLGQNNEQFF. The CDR3, as DNA: TGTGCCAGCTCACTGGGCCAAAACAATGAGCAGTTCTTC.

The V gene is TRBV4-1, the J gene TRBJ1-2; 8 bases fit TRBD1. The CDR3 loop spans 12 amino acids. V lost 6 bases and J lost 7; bases outside the gene matches: 4. Germline lookup yields CDR1 MGHRA and CDR2 YSYEKL. The CDR3 DNA sequence: TGCGCCAGCAGTTCTACAGGGGGTGGCTACACCTTC. Residues: CASSSTGGGYTF.